This T cell receptor beta chain was recovered during a study of shared clonotypes between healthy human individuals. CDR1 and CDR2 (germline): MGHRA, YSYEKL. V was clipped by 3 bases and J by 3 bases, with 15 bases between them. This CDR3 is 16 amino acids long. Genomic DNA from each subset was divided evenly over several immunoSEQ plates. Data came from immunoSEQ multiplex PCR; TCRdb stores just in-frame clones and leaves some out. The data hold more than 400,000 clones, with about 96% observed a single time. General study results and limits: Generation probabilities were higher for clonotypes shared across all four sorted-subset donors than for unshared ones. The study drew on few donors, limiting represented genetic and exposure-history diversity. Clonotype sharing levels among donors were expected to vary with sequencing depth.

This clone was detected only once. Antigen specificity is unknown. The sequence was obtained from a woman aged 25 to 45 in good health. The chain has TRBV4-1 and TRBJ2-1; TRBD2 is a possible D gene (6 bases). Sequenced: naive CD4+ T cells sorted from blood. Indicated subset: CD45RA+ positively selected. This chain's CDR3 is CASSQLAENFYNEQFF. The CDR3 DNA reads TGCGCCAGCAGCCAGTTAGCGGAGAATTTCTACAATGAGCAGTTCTTC.